The 8 T cell receptor beta chains listed next were all sequenced from one sample in a study of blood T cell repertoires in COVID-19. Assay used: immunoSEQ multiplex PCR; TCRdb lists only in-frame clones, some missing. The sample shows about 220,000 clones, around 85% of them seen only once. The sample comprised peripheral blood. The receptors stem from a woman aged 70-85 years with COVID-19, enrolled during active disease.

The rearrangement joins TRBV7-9 to TRBJ1-2; 7 positions match TRBD1. Germline CDR1 is SEHNR and CDR2 is FQNEAQ (reference sequence). Losses at the gene ends were 1 base for V and 0 bases for J; bases not matched to a gene: 5. The CDR3 has 16 residues. The CDR3 sequence: CASSLGGQFANYGYTF. The CDR3 DNA follows: TGTGCCAGCAGCTTAGGGGGACAGTTCGCTAACTATGGCTACACCTTC.

V usage is TRBV7-9 and J usage is TRBJ1-1; D is unresolved. Germline V gives CDR1 SEHNR, CDR2 FQNEAQ (reference sequence). This CDR3 region has 13 residues. Trimming shortened V by 5 bases and J by 8 bases, and 15 bases separated the two germline ends. CDR3 in DNA: TGTGCCAGCAGCCTCGATTATATGACAGAAGCTTTCTTT. It codes for CASSLDYMTEAFF.

This clone turned up a few times. In DNA, the CDR3 is TGTGCCAGTAGTATGTTAGTTGGACAGGGGGCCAGTGAAGCTTTCTTT. Its translation: CASSMLVGQGASEAFF. This sequence joins TRBV19 and TRBJ1-1, with 11 bases aligning to TRBD1. Germline-derived CDR1 and CDR2 are LNHDA and SQIVND (reference sequence). The CDR3 is 16 residues long. J gave up 7 bases and V 3 bases, and 10 bases lay outside the gene matches.

The genes are TRBV19 and TRBJ2-1; 8 bases are shared with TRBD1. Germline V gene data show CDR1 as LNHDA and CDR2 as SQIVND (reference sequence). Trimming at V came to 5 bases and at J to 6 bases, leaving 9 bases not matched to a gene. This CDR3 has 15 residues. CDR3 DNA sequence: TGTGCCAGTAGTTGGCCCGGGACAGGCATCAATGAGCAGTTCTTC. Its translation: CASSWPGTGINEQFF.

Written as DNA, the CDR3 is TGTGCCAGCAGCCAAGGGGGTTTCGGGGGGTCCACAGATACGCAGTATTTT. Its translation is CASSQGGFGGSTDTQYF. The chain combines TRBV3-1 (or the pseudogene TRBV3-2) with TRBJ2-3; 7 nucleotides agree with TRBD2. The J segment lost 2 bases and the V segment lost 1 base, leaving 9 bases of the junction unmatched. The CDR3 sequence is 17 residues long. Germline CDR1 LGHDT, CDR2 YNNKEL (reference sequence).

The rearrangement joins TRBV18 to TRBJ1-6, with 7 bases lining up with TRBD1. Per germline, CDR1 KGHSH and CDR2 LQKENI. V was pared by 3 bases and J by 8 bases, with 4 bases of the junction left unmatched. This CDR3 comprises 14 residues. This chain's CDR3 is CASSPDRSHSPLHF. The DNA for the CDR3 is TGTGCCAGCTCACCGGACAGGTCGCATTCACCCCTCCACTTT. Supplemented by reference TRBV18 and TRBJ1-6, the full variable domain reads NAGVMQNPRHLVRRRGQEARLRCSPMKGHSHVYWYRQLPEEGLKFMVYLQKENIIDESGMPKERFSAEFPKEGPSILRIQQVVRGDSAAYFCASSPDRSHSPLHFGNGTRLTVT.

The V call is TRBV7-2, the J call TRBJ1-2; TRBD1 agrees at 12 bases. Germline trimming cut 1 base from V and 4 bases from J; bases unmatched to any gene: 13. CDR1 and CDR2 (germline): SGHTA, FQGNSA. The CDR3 is 19 amino acids. The CDR3 DNA follows: TGTGCCAGCAGCTTAGTTGCCGGGACAGGGGGCGCCTCGGCCTATGGCTACACCTTC. It yields the protein CASSLVAGTGGASAYGYTF. Variable domain in full (rest from reference TRBV7-2 and TRBJ1-2): GAGVSQSPSNKVTEKGKDVELRCDPISGHTALYWYRQSLGQGLEFLIYFQGNSAPDKSGLPSDRFSAERTGGSVSTLTIQRTQQEDSAVYLCASSLVAGTGGASAYGYTFGSGTRLTVV.

In its sample, this clone was seen once. The genes are TRBV5-8 and TRBJ2-6; D call uncertain. In germline, CDR1 is SGHTS, CDR2 YDEGEE. There are 15 residues in the CDR3. Trimming left V 6 bases short and J 0 bases short, with 10 bases between. This CDR3 reads CASTLDISGANVLTF. The CDR3 DNA sequence: TGTGCCAGCACCTTAGACATCTCTGGGGCCAACGTCCTGACTTTC.